These 21 T cell receptor beta chains originate from one sample sequenced in a study of blood T cells in healthy people across ages. A second roughly 6 to 12 cycle PCR used barcoded and J-beta primers. A single record per CDR3 protein comes from TCRdb applying MiXCR to the 5' RACE reads. This table has 850,000 to 1,300,000 distinct CDR3 sequences, more than 40% appearing once. Sequencing was done on a sample of blood. The receptors come from a woman aged 60-70 years in good health.

This clonotype was observed a handful of times. The chain has TRBV10-3 and TRBJ2-5; 9 nucleotides agree with TRBD2. The CDR3 is 16 residues long. V gave up 0 bases and J gave up 2 bases; unmatched junction bases: 4. The germline V gene encodes CDR1 ENHRY and CDR2 SYGVKD. The CDR3 sequence is CAISESTLAGQETQYF. CDR3 bases: TGTGCCATCAGTGAGTCAACCCTAGCGGGACAAGAGACCCAGTACTTC.

This clonotype was seen many times. CDR3 sequence: CAWSVWGIGNQPQHF. The CDR3, as DNA: TGTGCCTGGAGTGTCTGGGGGATAGGCAATCAGCCCCAGCATTTT. This chain joins TRBV30 and TRBJ1-5; D possibly corresponds to TRBD1 (5 bases). The V gene's germline CDR1 is GTSNPN and CDR2 SVGIG (reference sequence). This CDR3 has 15 residues. V lost 0 bases and J lost 2, with 11 bases in between.

This clonotype was observed at least ten times. The chain recombines TRBV7-9 with TRBJ1-5; TRBD1 aligns across 9 bases. V dropped 4 bases and J dropped 1; count of bases not matched to a gene: 8. Germline CDR1 is SEHNR and CDR2 is FQNEAQ (reference sequence). The CDR3 totals 17 residues. The CDR3 DNA reads as TGTGCCAGCAGCTCGGGACAGGGCGGCCGCAGCAATCAGCCCCAGCATTTT. This encodes CASSSGQGGRSNQPQHF. The full variable domain, in which reference TRBV7-9 and TRBJ1-5 provide the parts outside the CDR3, is DTGVSQNPRHKITKRGQNVTFRCDPISEHNRLYWYRQTLGQGPEFLTYFQNEAQLEKSRLLSDRFSAERPKGSFSTLEIQRTEQGDSAMYLCASSSGQGGRSNQPQHFGDGTRLSIL.

The chain joins TRBV12-3 or TRBV12-4 to TRBJ2-7, with 11 nucleotides matching TRBD1. Trimming took 1 base from V and 0 from J; bases not matched to a gene: 5. The CDR3 consists of 17 residues. This CDR3 is CASSLVTGTGGSYEQYF. In DNA form, the CDR3 reads TGTGCCAGCAGTTTAGTTACTGGGACAGGGGGCTCCTACGAGCAGTACTTC.

This clonotype was found a few times. The genes are TRBV7-9 and TRBJ2-1; TRBD1 aligns across 9 bases. J was trimmed by 1 base and V by 8 bases; bases with no gene match: 3. The CDR3 length is 14 residues. Germline V lookup: CDR1 SEHNR, CDR2 FQNEAQ (reference sequence). CDR3: CASAGTGSYNEQFF. CDR3 DNA sequence: TGTGCCAGCGCCGGGACAGGGTCCTACAATGAGCAGTTCTTC. Full variable domain (outside the CDR3, taken from reference TRBV7-9 and TRBJ2-1): DTGVSQNPRHKITKRGQNVTFRCDPISEHNRLYWYRQTLGQGPEFLTYFQNEAQLEKSRLLSDRFSAERPKGSFSTLEIQRTEQGDSAMYLCASAGTGSYNEQFFGPGTRLTVL.

The V gene is TRBV5-1, the J gene TRBJ2-1; D tentatively reads TRBD1 or TRBD2 (6 bases each). Trimming took 0 bases from V and 8 from J, leaving 15 bases between them. CDR3 length: 15 residues. From germline, CDR1 is SGHRS and CDR2 YFSETQ. The chain's CDR3 is CASSLDLGGGDEQFF. DNA for the CDR3: TGCGCCAGCAGCTTGGATTTGGGGGGCGGGGATGAGCAGTTCTTC.

The chain is built from TRBV15 and TRBJ2-7; 7 positions agree with TRBD2. Germline V gene sequence: CDR1 LNHNV, CDR2 YYDKDF (reference sequence). With V trimmed by 5 bases and J by 3 bases, 16 bases remained unmatched. This CDR3 region has 17 residues. CDR3 sequence reads: CATSHSLASGINYEQYF. CDR3 DNA sequence: TGTGCCACCAGCCATTCGCTGGCCAGCGGGATAAACTACGAGCAGTACTTC.

This clonotype was detected many times. The chain employs TRBV4-2 and TRBJ2-1, with 15 bases aligning to TRBD2. V was pared by 4 bases and J by 7 bases, with 8 bases of the junction left unmatched. This CDR3 spans 17 amino acids. Germline CDR1 is LGHNA and CDR2 is YNFKEQ. The DNA of the CDR3 is TGTGCCAGCAGCCTCGGGACTAGCGGGAGGTCAATGAATGAGCAGTTCTTC. It encodes CASSLGTSGRSMNEQFF.

The sample holds a few counts of this clonotype. The genes are TRBV12-3 or TRBV12-4 and TRBJ1-6; possibly TRBD1 for D (6 bases). The V and J ends lost 7 bases and 7 bases respectively, with 14 bases between them. The CDR3 totals 14 residues. The CDR3 DNA is TGTGCCAGCACCTGGACAGACCTCAATTCACCCCTCCACTTT. Its translation: CASTWTDLNSPLHF.

Here the CDR3 reads CASRVQRSQETQYF. The CDR3 nucleotides read TGCGCCAGCAGGGTTCAACGGTCCCAAGAGACCCAGTACTTC. The rearrangement links TRBV5-1 to TRBJ2-5, with D unresolved. The CDR3 covers 14 residues. Germline-derived CDR1 and CDR2 are SGHRS and YFSETQ. The V end lost 5 bases, the J end lost 1 base, and 12 bases lay between the germline ends.

V usage is TRBV2 and J usage is TRBJ1-2; D is possibly TRBD1 (6 bases). Trimming removed 7 bases from V and 4 bases from J, with 10 bases in between. The CDR3 length is 12 residues. The germline V gene has CDR1 SNHLY and CDR2 FYNNEI. CDR3 sequence: CASTEGGYGYTF. In DNA, the CDR3 is TGTGCCAGCACCGAGGGGGGCTATGGCTACACCTTC.

CDR3 DNA: TGTGCCAGCAGCCCCAGCGGGGGCACCGGGGAGCTGTTTTTT. Its protein product is CASSPSGGTGELFF. The V and J genes are TRBV11-2 and TRBJ2-2, with TRBD2 identical over 8 bases. Germline lookup yields CDR1 SGHAT and CDR2 FQNNGV. The CDR3 runs 14 residues. V shed 5 bases and J 4 bases; nucleotides not matched to a gene: 3. Variable domain in full (rest from reference TRBV11-2 and TRBJ2-2): EAGVAQSPRYKIIEKRQSVAFWCNPISGHATLYWYQQILGQGPKLLIQFQNNGVVDDSQLPKDRFSAERLKGVDSTLKIQPAKLEDSAVYLCASSPSGGTGELFFGEGSRLTVL.

The V and J genes are TRBV28 and TRBJ1-2; 7 nucleotides agree with TRBD1. V trimming: 8 bases; J trimming: 5 bases; junction bases outside the gene matches: 8. Germline loops: CDR1 MDHEN, CDR2 SYDVKM. CDR3 length equals 13 residues. This CDR3 is CASRRQGAYGYTF. CDR3 sequence (DNA): TGTGCCAGCCGACGACAGGGAGCTTATGGCTACACCTTC.

This clonotype was observed a handful of times. The rearrangement joins TRBV10-3 to TRBJ2-1; D unclear. The last part of the DNA fits TRBJ2-7 better; the J call may be wrong. Germline loops: CDR1 ENHRY, CDR2 SYGVKD. CDR3 length equals 15 residues. In DNA form, the CDR3 reads TGTGCCATCAGTGTGGGCAATTTGGAATACAATGAGCAGTACTTC. Translation gives CAISVGNLEYNEQYF.

Only a few counts were recorded for this clonotype. The J gene is TRBJ2-7, the V gene TRBV5-1; TRBD2 might be the D (6 bases). V dropped 0 bases and J dropped 5 bases, with 15 bases sitting between them. CDR1 and CDR2 (germline): SGHRS, YFSETQ. The CDR3 is 15 residues long. CDR3 DNA: TGCGCCAGCAGCTTGGAATTCGCGGGGATCAACGAGCAGTACTTC. This sequence encodes CASSLEFAGINEQYF.

The sample holds a few counts of this clonotype. This chain joins TRBV5-5 and TRBJ2-3, with D tentatively TRBD1 (6 bases). V lost 4 bases and J lost 1, with 13 bases in between. Germline V gene data show CDR1 as SGHKS and CDR2 as YYEKEE (reference sequence). This CDR3 has 15 amino acids. The CDR3 loop reads CASSVRDTRTDTQYF. DNA of the CDR3: TGTGCCAGCAGCGTCCGGGACACGCGCACAGATACGCAGTATTTT.

This clonotype was counted between two and nine times. This chain uses TRBV7-9 with TRBJ1-2, with D maybe TRBD1 (6 bases). Trimming left V 5 bases short and J 5 bases short, with 9 bases between. Germline V lookup: CDR1 SEHNR, CDR2 FQNEAQ (reference sequence). The CDR3 runs 12 residues. The CDR3 DNA reads as TGTGCCAGCAGCGCCGGACAGTATGGCTACACCTTC. Translating it yields CASSAGQYGYTF.

The chain uses TRBV12-5 and TRBJ2-7, with D unresolved. The CDR3 contains 14 residues. The V gene's germline CDR1 is LGHNT and CDR2 FRNRAP. Trimming pared 6 bases from V and 0 bases from J, leaving 12 bases between. CDR3 residues: CASGHTDSSYEQYF. The CDR3 nucleotides read TGTGCTAGTGGGCATACTGATAGCTCCTACGAGCAGTACTTC.

This chain connects TRBV5-1 to TRBJ2-7, with D perhaps matching TRBD1 (6 bases). Germline V CDR1 and CDR2: SGHRS, YFSETQ. CDR3 length: 14 amino acids. V was trimmed by 4 bases and J by 3 bases, leaving 14 bases between them. The CDR3 DNA reads as TGCGCCAGCAGCGTGGGGCAGGGGCTCTACGAGCAGTACTTC. Translation: CASSVGQGLYEQYF.

This clonotype turned up a few times. The rearrangement joins TRBV4-1 to TRBJ2-1, with TRBD2 identical over 12 bases. V dropped 3 bases and J dropped 9; count of bases not matched to a gene: 3. CDR1 MGHRA and CDR2 YSYEKL come from the germline V gene. The CDR3 is made up of 14 amino acids. CDR3 bases: TGCGCCAGCAGCCACTCTAGCGGGAGGGCTGAGCAGTTCTTC. It encodes CASSHSSGRAEQFF.

This clonotype was seen a handful of times. The V and J genes are TRBV30 and TRBJ2-1; TRBD2 matches 8 bases. Unmatched junction bases numbered 12, after V lost 2 bases and J lost 0 bases. This CDR3 spans 18 amino acids. Germline values: CDR1 GTSNPN, CDR2 SVGIG (reference sequence). DNA for the CDR3: TGTGCCTGGAGTATCTGGACTAGCTCTCAAAGCTCCTACAATGAGCAGTTCTTC. Translating gives CAWSIWTSSQSSYNEQFF.